This T cell receptor beta chain was observed in a study of shared clonotypes between healthy human individuals. TCRdb keeps only in-frame clones here, not all; method: immunoSEQ multiplex PCR. The table records approximately 2,300,000 clones, just under 95% of them present only once. CDR3 length: 15 residues. V lost 1 base, J lost 1 base, and 9 bases lay in between. The germline V gene encodes CDR1 SGHTS and CDR2 YDEGEE. A word on this clone: Its antigen is not identified.

Study-wide points: Sampling used blood alone; tissue repertoires probably differ. Sequencing depth was predicted to influence how clonotypes are shared among donors.

The genes are TRBV5-8 and TRBJ1-3, with D uncertain. Input material: naive CD4+ T cells from PBMCs. Subset described: CD45RA+ positively selected. This receptor was obtained from a young man in good health. Some clones in this sample may be carry-over from other donors' samples. Here the CDR3 reads CASSLPEASGNTIYF. In DNA, the CDR3 is TGTGCCAGCAGCTTGCCAGAAGCATCTGGAAACACCATATATTTT.